This entry lists 18 T cell receptor beta chains sequenced from one sample in a study of beta chain features in type 1 diabetes. What was sequenced were expressed TCRB transcripts, since all of the isolated RNA had been reverse transcribed. Here immunoSEQ multiplex PCR was the method, and the copy in TCRdb shows in-frame clones only, minus some. The sample yields about 620,000 clones, around 15% seen once. The sequenced material came from naive CD4+ T cells from blood. These receptor sequences come from a man between 18 and 35 years old in good health.

This clone was detected only a few times. The chain employs TRBV10-3 and TRBJ2-5; no firm D call. CDR1 ENHRY and CDR2 SYGVKD come from the germline V gene. Deletions cut 8 bases from V and 4 bases from J, with 17 bases between. This CDR3 is built from 14 residues. This CDR3 reads CAIAPLGSVETQYF. The CDR3 DNA follows: TGTGCCATCGCCCCCCTTGGGTCGGTAGAGACCCAGTACTTC.

The rearrangement joins TRBV4-3 to TRBJ1-6, with D uncertain. Germline V lookup: CDR1 LGHNA, CDR2 YSLEER. Deletions cut 1 base from V and 10 bases from J, with 8 bases between. The CDR3 is 13 residues long. The CDR3 nucleotides are TGCGCCAGCAGCCAAGTCGGAGAATCACCCCTCCACTTT. Amino acid sequence: CASSQVGESPLHF.

The DNA for the CDR3 is TGTGCCAGCAGCCTACATAACGCGATCCCGAACGAGCAGTACTTC. It encodes CASSLHNAIPNEQYF. V usage is TRBV4-2 and J usage is TRBJ2-7; the D is unclear. The CDR3 consists of 15 residues. Trimming pared 4 bases from V and 5 bases from J, leaving 18 bases between. Germline V lookup: CDR1 LGHNA, CDR2 YNFKEQ.

The rearrangement links TRBV5-4 to TRBJ2-3; 9 nucleotides line up with TRBD2. The CDR3 runs to 17 residues. V lost 0 bases, J lost 2 bases, and 7 bases stayed unmatched. The germline V gene encodes CDR1 SGHNT and CDR2 YYREEE (reference sequence). CDR3 bases: TGTGCCAGCAGCTTGGGCCTAGCGGGGAGATACACAGATACGCAGTATTTT. Its protein product is CASSLGLAGRYTDTQYF.

This clone was seen a handful of times. The V gene is TRBV12-5, the J gene TRBJ2-7, with 8 positions matching TRBD2. The ends lost 4 bases at V and 2 bases at J; junction bases unmatched: 13. This CDR3 is built from 17 residues. The germline CDR1 and CDR2 sequences are LGHNT and FRNRAP. Written as DNA, the CDR3 is TGTGCTAGTGGTTACGGGAGGGCCGAATTGCCCCCCTACGAGCAGTACTTC. Amino acid sequence: CASGYGRAELPPYEQYF.

This chain joins TRBV6-5 and TRBJ1-2; 9 bases match TRBD1. Losses at the gene ends were 6 bases for V and 4 bases for J; bases not matched to a gene: 6. CDR1 is MNHEY and CDR2 is SVGAGI in the germline V gene. This CDR3 region has 14 residues. CDR3 nucleotide sequence: TGTGCCAGCAGCAAGGACAGGGGATCCTATGGCTACACCTTC. Its protein product is CASSKDRGSYGYTF.

The chain recombines TRBV28 with TRBJ2-1; 11 positions agree with TRBD2. The CDR3 totals 16 residues. Germline CDR1 is MDHEN and CDR2 is SYDVKM. The V and J ends lost 10 bases and 3 bases, in that order; junction bases with no gene match: 11. CDR3 nucleotide sequence: TGTGCCACCGTGGTAGCGGGAGGGTACCTCTACAATGAGCAGTTCTTC. Translating it yields CATVVAGGYLYNEQFF. Looking up the rest from reference TRBV28 and TRBJ2-1 gives the full variable domain: DVKVTQSSRYLVKRTGEKVFLECVQDMDHENMFWYRQDPGLGLRLIYFSYDVKMKEKGDIPEGYSVSREKKERFSLILESASTNQTSMYLCATVVAGGYLYNEQFFGPGTRLTVL.

The genes are TRBV5-1 and TRBJ2-3; D might be TRBD2 (5 bases). Trimming pared 0 bases from V and 3 bases from J, leaving 14 bases between. The CDR3 runs to 16 residues. Germline assignment: CDR1 SGHRS and CDR2 YFSETQ. CDR3 in amino acids: CASSLEPGGGTDTQYF. CDR3 nucleotides: TGCGCCAGCAGCTTGGAGCCCGGAGGAGGTACAGATACGCAGTATTTT. The full variable domain, with the rest looked up from reference TRBV5-1 and TRBJ2-3, is KAGVTQTPRYLIKTRGQQVTLSCSPISGHRSVSWYQQTPGQGLQFLFEYFSETQRNKGNFPGRFSGRQFSNSRSEMNVSTLELGDSALYLCASSLEPGGGTDTQYFGPGTRLTVL.

A few counts support this clone. This chain links TRBV7-2 with TRBJ1-5; perhaps TRBD1 as D (5 bases). This CDR3 spans 13 amino acids. Trimming pared 2 bases from V and 5 bases from J, leaving 7 bases between. Germline assignment: CDR1 SGHTA and CDR2 FQGNSA. The CDR3 loop reads CASSLSRDQPQHF. CDR3 in DNA: TGTGCCAGCAGCTTATCCAGGGATCAGCCCCAGCATTTT.

The chain joins TRBV6-5 to TRBJ2-1; 7 bases line up with TRBD2. In germline, CDR1 is MNHEY, CDR2 SVGAGI. The ends lost 6 bases at V and 3 bases at J; junction bases unmatched: 8. The CDR3 is 15 residues long. The CDR3 region is CASSWGGRLYNEQFF. As DNA, the CDR3 is TGTGCCAGCAGCTGGGGCGGGAGACTCTACAATGAGCAGTTCTTC.

This clone is a singleton in its sample. The gene calls are TRBV28 and TRBJ1-2; D gene ambiguous. The V gene lost 7 bases and the J gene lost 1 base, with 10 bases spanning the gap. CDR1 and CDR2 (germline): MDHEN, SYDVKM. The CDR3 runs 13 residues. The CDR3 region is CASILDGNYGYTF. The CDR3 coding sequence is TGTGCCAGCATCCTCGACGGTAACTATGGCTACACCTTC.

The chain uses TRBV15 and TRBJ1-4; the D gene is possibly TRBD1 (6 bases). Germline CDR1 reads LNHNV; CDR2 reads YYDKDF (reference sequence). CDR3 length: 13 residues. The germline V and J ends were trimmed by 7 bases and 10 bases, with 16 bases remaining between them. CDR3 in DNA: TGTGCCACCAAGGCAGCGGGGGGCGGAAAACTGTTTTTT. Amino acids: CATKAAGGGKLFF.

The chain uses TRBV18 and TRBJ1-5; D gene ambiguous. V dropped 3 bases and J dropped 5 bases, with 5 bases sitting between them. The CDR3 spans 12 residues. CDR1 is KGHSH, CDR2 LQKENI, per germline. CDR3 in amino acids: CASSPVDQPQHF. Written as DNA, the CDR3 is TGTGCCAGCTCACCCGTAGATCAGCCCCAGCATTTT.

This clone has more than one count but fewer than ten. V gene TRBV2 combines with J gene TRBJ1-5; 8 bases align to TRBD1. The germline gives CDR1 SNHLY, CDR2 FYNNEI. The CDR3 runs 14 residues. With 6 bases clipped from V and 2 bases from J, the junction kept 3 bases outside the gene matches. The CDR3 reads CASRGQGGNQPQHF. The CDR3 nucleotides are TGTGCCAGCAGAGGACAGGGCGGCAATCAGCCCCAGCATTTT.

This chain connects TRBV5-4 to TRBJ1-2, with D uncertain. The CDR3 extends over 14 amino acids. V was pared by 3 bases and J by 3 bases, with 12 bases between. Germline V gives CDR1 SGHNT, CDR2 YYREEE (reference sequence). This CDR3 reads CASSSSDMDYGYTF. The CDR3 coding sequence is TGTGCCAGCAGCTCCTCCGACATGGACTATGGCTACACCTTC.

V is TRBV4-2 and J is TRBJ1-2, with a tentative D call TRBD1 (5 bases). This CDR3 is built from 16 residues. The V end was cut by 1 base, the J end by 3 bases, with 15 bases between. Per germline, CDR1 LGHNA and CDR2 YNFKEQ. In DNA, the CDR3 is TGTGCCAGCAGCCAAGGGGAAGGGGTCAGGTACTATGGCTACACCTTC. Amino acid sequence: CASSQGEGVRYYGYTF.

This clone occurred once. The chain is built from TRBV2 and TRBJ1-2; maybe TRBD1 (5 bases). Germline CDR1 is SNHLY and CDR2 is FYNNEI. The germline V and J ends were trimmed by 3 bases and 4 bases, with 15 bases remaining between them. This CDR3 comprises 15 residues. The CDR3 loop reads CASSEGGRRAYGYTF. The CDR3 coding sequence is TGTGCCAGCAGTGAGGGGGGAAGACGGGCCTATGGCTACACCTTC.

CDR3: CASSLKVQGAGNTIYF. The CDR3 coding sequence is TGTGCCAGCAGTCTTAAGGTCCAGGGCGCTGGAAACACCATATATTTT. The chain uses TRBV6-6 and TRBJ1-3; D is perhaps TRBD1 (5 bases). CDR3 length equals 16 residues. Germline lookup yields CDR1 MNHNY and CDR2 SVGAGI (reference sequence). Trimming shortened V by 5 bases and J by 2 bases, and 16 bases separated the two germline ends.